This T cell receptor beta chain was captured in a study of beta chain features in type 1 diabetes. Study background: Patients and healthy donors were similar in age, gender and cell yields.

Only a few counts were recorded for this clone. The antigen is not known. The investigators reverse transcribed all of the isolated RNA, so they sequenced expressed TCRB transcripts. Here immunoSEQ multiplex PCR was the method, and the copy in TCRdb shows in-frame clones only, minus some. The table records some 160,000 clones, approximately 10% of them present only once. Study findings and constraints: Insertions at VDJ junctions were less frequent in type 1 diabetes patients. These patients also deleted more nucleotides at the same junctions. Shorter TCRB CDR3s, moderately but significantly so, marked every one of the four CD4+ subsets in Type 1 diabetes patients.

Germline V gives CDR1 LNHNV, CDR2 YYDKDF (reference sequence). The CDR3 totals 13 residues. V lost 3 bases and J 7 bases, leaving 10 bases between the germline ends. The specimen was central memory CD4+ T cells from blood. The TCR sequence derives from a woman aged 30 to 39 with type 1 diabetes. The V gene is TRBV15, the J gene TRBJ1-5; D gene uncertain. CDR3 in DNA: TGTGCCACCAGCAGTTATCGGGGACAGCCCCAGCATTTT. The encoded protein is CATSSYRGQPQHF.